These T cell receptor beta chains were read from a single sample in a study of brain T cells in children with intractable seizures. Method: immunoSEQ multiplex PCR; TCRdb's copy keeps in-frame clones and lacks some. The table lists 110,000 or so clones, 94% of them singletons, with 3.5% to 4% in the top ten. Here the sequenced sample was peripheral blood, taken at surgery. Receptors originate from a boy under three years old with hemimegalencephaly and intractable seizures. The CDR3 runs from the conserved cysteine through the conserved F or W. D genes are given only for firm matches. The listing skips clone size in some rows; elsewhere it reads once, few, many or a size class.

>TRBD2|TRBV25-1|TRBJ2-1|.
CASSEWGTSGNLRQFF
TGTGCCAGCAGTGAATGGGGGACTAGCGGGAACTTGAGGCAGTTCTTC
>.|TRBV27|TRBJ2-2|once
CASGQNTGELFF
TGTGCCAGCGGACAGAACACCGGGGAGCTGTTTTTT
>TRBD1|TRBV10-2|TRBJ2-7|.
CASSQTGGYEQYF
TGCGCCAGCAGTCAAACAGGGGGCTACGAGCAGTACTTC
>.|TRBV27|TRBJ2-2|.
CASSFYGELFF
TGTGCCAGCAGTTTTTACGGGGAGCTGTTTTTT
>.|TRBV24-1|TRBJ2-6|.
CASRGSGANVLTF
TGTGCCAGCAGGGGATCAGGGGCCAACGTCCTGACTTTC
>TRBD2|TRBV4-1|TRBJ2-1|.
CASSEKGAGGPRNEQFF
TGCGCCAGCAGCGAAAAGGGGGCGGGAGGGCCTCGTAATGAGCAGTTCTTC
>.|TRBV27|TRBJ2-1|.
CASNTLETRDPYNEQFF
TGTGCCAGCAATACTTTGGAAACCCGAGACCCCTACAATGAGCAGTTCTTC
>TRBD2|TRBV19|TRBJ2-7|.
CASSGTSGRSYEQYF
TGTGCCAGTAGCGGGACTAGCGGGCGATCCTACGAGCAGTACTTC
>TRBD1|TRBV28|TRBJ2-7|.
CASSPGGWSYEQYF
TGTGCCAGCAGTCCAGGGGGCTGGTCCTACGAGCAGTACTTC
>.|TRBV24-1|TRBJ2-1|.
CATSEFSGAYNEQFF
TGTGCCACCAGTGAGTTTAGCGGAGCCTACAATGAGCAGTTCTTC
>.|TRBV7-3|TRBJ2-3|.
CASSLGTSTDTQYF
TGTGCCAGCAGCTTAGGGACTAGCACAGATACGCAGTATTTT
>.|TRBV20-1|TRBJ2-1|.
CSATAYNEQFF
TGCAGTGCTACGGCATACAATGAGCAGTTCTTC
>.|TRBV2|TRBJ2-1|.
CASRGRGDEQFF
TGTGCCAGCAGAGGGAGAGGGGATGAGCAGTTCTTC
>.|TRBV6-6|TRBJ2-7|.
CASTATGVPYEQYF
TGTGCCAGCACCGCCACGGGAGTCCCCTACGAGCAGTACTTC
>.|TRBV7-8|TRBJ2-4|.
CASSLDPGFGNIQYF
TGTGCCAGCAGCTTAGATCCAGGGTTTGGCAACATTCAGTACTTC
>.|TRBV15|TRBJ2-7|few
CATSRGEGTPVYEQYF
TGTGCCACCAGCAGAGGCGAGGGGACACCCGTCTACGAGCAGTACTTC
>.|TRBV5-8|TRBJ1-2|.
CASSLGGYGYTF
TGTGCCAGCAGCTTGGGGGGGTATGGCTACACCTTC